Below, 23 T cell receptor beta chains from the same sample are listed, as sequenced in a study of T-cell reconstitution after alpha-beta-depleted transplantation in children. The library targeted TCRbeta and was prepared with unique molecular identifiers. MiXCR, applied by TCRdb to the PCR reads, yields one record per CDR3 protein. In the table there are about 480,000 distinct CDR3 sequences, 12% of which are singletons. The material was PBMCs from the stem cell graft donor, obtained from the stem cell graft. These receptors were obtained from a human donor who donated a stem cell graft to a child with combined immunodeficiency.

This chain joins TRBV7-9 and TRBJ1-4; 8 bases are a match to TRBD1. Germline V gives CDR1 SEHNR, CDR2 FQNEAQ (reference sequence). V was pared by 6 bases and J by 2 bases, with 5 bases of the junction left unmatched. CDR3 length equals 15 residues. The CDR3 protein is CASSRQGLTNEKLFF. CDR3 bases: TGTGCCAGCAGTCGACAGGGGCTCACTAATGAAAAACTGTTTTTT.

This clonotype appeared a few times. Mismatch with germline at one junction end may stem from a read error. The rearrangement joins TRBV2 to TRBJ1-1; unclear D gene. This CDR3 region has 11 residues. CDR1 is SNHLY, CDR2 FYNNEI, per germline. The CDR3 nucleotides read TGTGCCAGCAAAATGAACACTGAAACTTTCTTT. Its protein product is CASKMNTETFF.

The CDR3 is CASSYTTSTDTQYF. DNA of the CDR3: TGTGCCAGCAGCTACACCACTTCCACAGATACGCAGTATTTT. The rearrangement links TRBV7-3 to TRBJ2-3; unclear D gene. This CDR3 contains 14 residues. Germline-derived CDR1 and CDR2 are SGHTA and FQGTGA. V lost 4 bases to trimming and J lost 2 bases, with 10 bases between them.

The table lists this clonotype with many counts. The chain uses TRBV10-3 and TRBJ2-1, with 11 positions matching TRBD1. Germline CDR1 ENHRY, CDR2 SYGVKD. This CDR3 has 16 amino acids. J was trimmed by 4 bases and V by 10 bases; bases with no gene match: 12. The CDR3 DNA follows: TGTGCCAACGAAACTTCCGGGACAGGGGGTTACAATGAGCAGTTCTTC. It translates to CANETSGTGGYNEQFF.

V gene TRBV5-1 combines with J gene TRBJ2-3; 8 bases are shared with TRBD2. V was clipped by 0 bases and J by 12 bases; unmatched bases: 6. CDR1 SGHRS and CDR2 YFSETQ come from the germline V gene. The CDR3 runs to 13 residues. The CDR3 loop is CASSLAPGLEQYF. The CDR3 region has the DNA TGCGCCAGCAGCTTGGCTCCGGGACTAGAACAGTATTTT.

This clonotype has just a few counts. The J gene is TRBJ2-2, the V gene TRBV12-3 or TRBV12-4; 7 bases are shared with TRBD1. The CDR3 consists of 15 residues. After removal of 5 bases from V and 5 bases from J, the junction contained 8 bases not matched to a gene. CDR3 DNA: TGTGCCAGCAGTGGACCGACAGGGAAAACCGGGGAGCTGTTTTTT. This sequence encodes CASSGPTGKTGELFF.

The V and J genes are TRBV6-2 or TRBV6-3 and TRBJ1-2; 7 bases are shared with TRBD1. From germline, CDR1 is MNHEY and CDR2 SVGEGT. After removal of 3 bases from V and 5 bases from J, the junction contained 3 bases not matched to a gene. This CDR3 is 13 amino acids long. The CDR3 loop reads CASSYLTGYGYTF. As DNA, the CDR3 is TGTGCCAGCAGTTATCTGACAGGGTATGGCTACACCTTC.

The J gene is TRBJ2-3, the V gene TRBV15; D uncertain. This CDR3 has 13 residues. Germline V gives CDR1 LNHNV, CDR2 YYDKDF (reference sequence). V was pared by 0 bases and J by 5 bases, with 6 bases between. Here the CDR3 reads CATSRDIGDTQYF. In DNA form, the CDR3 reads TGTGCCACCAGCAGAGATATTGGAGATACGCAGTATTTT.

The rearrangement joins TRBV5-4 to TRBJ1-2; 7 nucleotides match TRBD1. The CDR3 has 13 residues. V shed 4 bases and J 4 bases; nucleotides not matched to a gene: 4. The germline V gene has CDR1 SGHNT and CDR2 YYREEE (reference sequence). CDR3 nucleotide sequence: TGTGCCAGCAGCCATGACAGGGTCTATGGCTACACCTTC. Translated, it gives CASSHDRVYGYTF.

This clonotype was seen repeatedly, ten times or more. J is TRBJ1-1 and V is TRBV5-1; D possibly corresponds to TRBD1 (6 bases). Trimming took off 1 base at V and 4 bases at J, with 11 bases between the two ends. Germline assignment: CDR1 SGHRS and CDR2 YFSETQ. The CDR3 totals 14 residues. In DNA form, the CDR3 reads TGCGCCAGCAGCTTGCGACAGGACAGCACTGAAGCTTTCTTT. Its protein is CASSLRQDSTEAFF.

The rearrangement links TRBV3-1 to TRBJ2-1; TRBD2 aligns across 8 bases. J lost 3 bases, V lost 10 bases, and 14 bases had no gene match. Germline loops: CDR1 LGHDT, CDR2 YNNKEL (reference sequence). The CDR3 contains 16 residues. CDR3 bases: TGTGCCATCTGTTTAGGCAGCGGGAGAGGCTACAATGAGCAGTTCTTC. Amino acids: CAICLGSGRGYNEQFF.

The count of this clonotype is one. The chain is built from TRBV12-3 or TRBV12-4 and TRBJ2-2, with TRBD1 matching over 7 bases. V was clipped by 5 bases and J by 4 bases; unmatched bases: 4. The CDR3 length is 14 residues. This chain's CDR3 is CASSEDRATGELFF. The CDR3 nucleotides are TGTGCCAGCAGTGAAGACAGGGCCACCGGGGAGCTGTTTTTT.

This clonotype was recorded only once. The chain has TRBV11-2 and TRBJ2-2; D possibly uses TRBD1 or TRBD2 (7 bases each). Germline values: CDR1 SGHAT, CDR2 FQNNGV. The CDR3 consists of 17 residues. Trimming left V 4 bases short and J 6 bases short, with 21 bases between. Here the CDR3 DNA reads TGTGCCAGCAGCTCATTGGGTACAGGGGAGGGGTCCGGGGAGCTGTTTTTT. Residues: CASSSLGTGEGSGELFF.

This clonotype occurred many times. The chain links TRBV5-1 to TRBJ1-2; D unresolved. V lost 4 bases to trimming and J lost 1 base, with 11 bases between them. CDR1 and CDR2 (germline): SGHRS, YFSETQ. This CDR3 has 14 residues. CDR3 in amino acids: CASSAVQNNYGYTF. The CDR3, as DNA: TGCGCCAGCAGCGCGGTCCAGAATAACTATGGCTACACCTTC.

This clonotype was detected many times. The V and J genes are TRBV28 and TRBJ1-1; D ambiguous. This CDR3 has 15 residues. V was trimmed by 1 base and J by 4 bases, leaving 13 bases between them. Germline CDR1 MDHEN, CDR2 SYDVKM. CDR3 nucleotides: TGTGCCAGCAGTTTATACGACACCGCTTTCACTGAAGCTTTCTTT. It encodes CASSLYDTAFTEAFF.

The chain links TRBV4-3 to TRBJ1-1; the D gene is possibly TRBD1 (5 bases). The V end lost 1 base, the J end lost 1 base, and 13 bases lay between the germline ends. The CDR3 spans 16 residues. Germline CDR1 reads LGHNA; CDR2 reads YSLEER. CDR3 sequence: CASSQGQLLSNTEAFF. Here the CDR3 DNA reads TGCGCCAGCAGCCAAGGACAGCTACTCTCGAACACTGAAGCTTTCTTT.

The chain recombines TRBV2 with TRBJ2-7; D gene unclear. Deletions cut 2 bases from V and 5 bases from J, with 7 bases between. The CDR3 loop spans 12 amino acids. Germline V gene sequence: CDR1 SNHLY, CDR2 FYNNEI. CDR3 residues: CASSETSHEQYF. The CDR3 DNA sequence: TGTGCCAGCAGTGAAACTTCCCACGAGCAGTACTTC.

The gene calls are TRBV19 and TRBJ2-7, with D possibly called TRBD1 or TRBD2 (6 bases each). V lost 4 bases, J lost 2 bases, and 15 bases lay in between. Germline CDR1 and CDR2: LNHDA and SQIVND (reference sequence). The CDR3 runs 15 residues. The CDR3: CASSTWGRGAYEQYF. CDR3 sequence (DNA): TGTGCCAGTAGTACCTGGGGAAGGGGGGCCTACGAGCAGTACTTC.

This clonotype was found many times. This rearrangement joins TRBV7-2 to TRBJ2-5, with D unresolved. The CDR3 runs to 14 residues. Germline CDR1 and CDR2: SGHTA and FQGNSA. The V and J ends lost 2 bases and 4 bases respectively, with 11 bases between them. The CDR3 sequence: CASSLSRRGETQYF. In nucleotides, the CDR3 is TGTGCCAGCAGCTTATCACGGCGCGGAGAGACCCAGTACTTC.

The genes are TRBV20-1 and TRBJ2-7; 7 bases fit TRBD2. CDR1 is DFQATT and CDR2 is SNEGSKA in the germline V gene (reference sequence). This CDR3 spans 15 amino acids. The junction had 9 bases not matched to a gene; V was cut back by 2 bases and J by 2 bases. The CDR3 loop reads CSARPFLAAAYEQYF. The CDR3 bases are TGCAGTGCTAGACCCTTTCTAGCGGCCGCCTACGAGCAGTACTTC.

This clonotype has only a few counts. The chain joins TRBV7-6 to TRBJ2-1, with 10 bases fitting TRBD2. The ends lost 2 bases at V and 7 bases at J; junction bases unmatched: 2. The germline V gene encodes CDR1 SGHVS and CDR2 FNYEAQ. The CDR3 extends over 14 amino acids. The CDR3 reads CASSLSGGANEQFF. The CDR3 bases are TGTGCCAGCAGCTTAAGCGGGGGGGCTAATGAGCAGTTCTTC.

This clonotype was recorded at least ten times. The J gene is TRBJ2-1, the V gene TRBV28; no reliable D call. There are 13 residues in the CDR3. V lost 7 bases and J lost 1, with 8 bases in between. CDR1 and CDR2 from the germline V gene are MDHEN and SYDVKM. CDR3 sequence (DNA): TGTGCCAGCAACCCGGGTTCCTACAATGAGCAGTTCTTC. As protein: CASNPGSYNEQFF.

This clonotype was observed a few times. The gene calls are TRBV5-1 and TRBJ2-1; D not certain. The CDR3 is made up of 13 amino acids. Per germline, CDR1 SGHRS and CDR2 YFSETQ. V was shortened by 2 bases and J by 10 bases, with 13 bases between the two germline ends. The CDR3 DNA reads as TGCGCCAGCAGCTTCGGCAGTCCTGGGGAGCAGTTCTTC. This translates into CASSFGSPGEQFF.